This TCR beta chain was sequenced during a study of T cell clonality in common variable immunodeficiency. Study-wide points: TCRbeta clonality was increased in CVID versus healthy controls. Patient heterogeneity in the CVID cohort limited correlations between repertoire features and clinical complications. In common variable immunodeficiency, TCR beta chains reportedly carried fewer deletions and N-nucleotide insertions.

TCRdb's copy holds only in-frame clones and misses some; the assay was immunoSEQ multiplex PCR. Found here are approximately 26,000 clones, no singletons; the ten largest cover 2.5% to 3.5%. In this sample, this clone turned up a few times. Its antigen remains unidentified. Coverage ceases 3 residues before the CDR3 finishes, and the germline J gene fills in the end. The V and J ends lost 1 base and 3 bases respectively, with 16 bases between them. The CDR3 has 16 amino acids. The germline V gene has CDR1 GTSNPN and CDR2 SVGIG (reference sequence). The chain combines TRBV30 with TRBJ2-4, with a possible D match to TRBD1 (6 bases). What was sequenced was peripheral blood mononuclear cells. The clonotype was recovered from a human donor with common variable immunodeficiency. CDR3 protein: CAWSGPQGVVKNIQYF. CDR3 bases read: TGTGCCTGGAGTGGACCACAGGGAGTCGTCAAAAACATT.